One and the same sample provided the 12 T cell receptor beta chains below, sequenced in a study of blood T cells in healthy people across ages. A second about 7 to 12 cycle PCR used barcoded and J-beta primers. One entry per CDR3 protein, called by TCRdb with MiXCR from the 5' RACE reads. The table includes about 1.5 million distinct CDR3 sequences, roughly 40% detected once. The sample was blood. These receptors originate from a woman aged 18-29 years in good health.

This clonotype was seen only a few times. The chain carries TRBV13 and TRBJ2-1; D gene ambiguous. Germline V gives CDR1 PRHDT, CDR2 FYEKMQ (reference sequence). The CDR3 runs to 16 residues. V dropped 1 base and J dropped 10 bases, with 20 bases sitting between them. CDR3 nucleotide sequence: TGTGCCAGCAGCTTAGTTTTGTGGAAGTCTCGTCCCGAGCAGTTCTTC. It codes for CASSLVLWKSRPEQFF.

The genes are TRBV27 and TRBJ2-5, with TRBD2 identical over 12 bases. The CDR3 extends over 15 amino acids. V shed 3 bases and J 6 bases; nucleotides not matched to a gene: 5. Germline V gives CDR1 MNHEY, CDR2 SMNVEV (reference sequence). The CDR3, as DNA: TGTGCCAGCAGTTTCCAGACTAGCGGGAGAAAGACCCAGTACTTC. Protein: CASSFQTSGRKTQYF.

This clonotype was counted once. This chain uses TRBV20-1 with TRBJ2-1; no clear D. The V end was cut by 3 bases, the J end by 3 bases, with 12 bases between. The CDR3 extends over 14 amino acids. Germline V lookup: CDR1 DFQATT, CDR2 SNEGSKA (reference sequence). CDR3 residues: CSARSRPYYNEQFF. Written as DNA, the CDR3 is TGCAGTGCTAGGTCACGGCCTTACTACAATGAGCAGTTCTTC.

V and J are TRBV3-1 and TRBJ2-2; perhaps D is TRBD1 or TRBD2 (5 bases each). The CDR3 has 16 amino acids. The ends were cut back, 3 bases at V and 3 bases at J, with 14 bases in the middle. CDR1 and CDR2 (germline): LGHDT, YNNKEL (reference sequence). The CDR3 loop is CASSHGGGGYTGELFF. In DNA, the CDR3 is TGTGCCAGCAGCCACGGAGGTGGGGGTTACACCGGGGAGCTGTTTTTT. Combining the CDR3 with reference TRBV3-1 and TRBJ2-2 gives the whole variable domain DTAVSQTPKYLVTQMGNDKSIKCEQNLGHDTMYWYKQDSKKFLKIMFSYNNKELIINETVPNRFSPKSPDKAHLNLHINSLELGDSAVYFCASSHGGGGYTGELFFGEGSRLTVL.

The chain joins TRBV4-1 to TRBJ1-2; D perhaps matches TRBD1 (5 bases). The CDR3 loop spans 16 amino acids. CDR1 and CDR2 from the germline V gene are MGHRA and YSYEKL. The V end was cut by 4 bases, the J end by 5 bases, with 20 bases between. CDR3 bases: TGCGCCAGCAGCCCAGCTAAGGGAGGGGATGGGTATGGCTACACCTTC. This sequence encodes CASSPAKGGDGYGYTF.

V gene TRBV20-1 combines with J gene TRBJ1-2; D may be TRBD1 (5 bases). Germline assignment: CDR1 DFQATT and CDR2 SNEGSKA (reference sequence). Trimming left V 6 bases short and J 2 bases short, with 13 bases between. This CDR3 contains 13 residues. CDR3 residues: CSAPRGENYGYTF. The CDR3 coding sequence is TGCAGTGCCCCCCGGGGGGAGAACTATGGCTACACCTTC.

This clonotype has only a few counts. CDR3 DNA: TGTGCCAGCAGCCCCGCACTAGCGGGAGATGAGGAGACCCAGTACTTC. It codes for CASSPALAGDEETQYF. This sequence joins TRBV7-9 and TRBJ2-7, with 11 bases lining up with TRBD2. The J call may be incorrect, as the DNA end agrees better with TRBJ2-5. This CDR3 has 16 amino acids. Per the germline V gene, CDR1 is SEHNR and CDR2 is FQNEAQ (reference sequence).

CDR3 coding DNA: TGCAGTCCCCTCGGGACTAGCGGGGGGTTCTACAATGAGCAGTTCTTC. Translating it yields CSPLGTSGGFYNEQFF. The chain couples TRBV20-1 to TRBJ2-1; 15 positions agree with TRBD2. J gave up 3 bases and V 8 bases, and 8 bases lay outside the gene matches. Germline CDR1 is DFQATT and CDR2 is SNEGSKA (reference sequence). The CDR3 spans 16 residues.

This chain joins TRBV3-1 and TRBJ2-4, with 11 bases aligning to TRBD2. The CDR3 spans 15 residues. CDR1 and CDR2 from the germline V gene are LGHDT and YNNKEL (reference sequence). Trimming at V came to 3 bases and at J to 4 bases, leaving 2 bases not matched to a gene. For the CDR3, the DNA is TGTGCCAGCAGCCAGGGGACTAGCGGTAAAAACATTCAGTACTTC. Amino acid sequence: CASSQGTSGKNIQYF.

This chain links TRBV20-1 with TRBJ1-1; D is perhaps TRBD1 (5 bases). V lost 3 bases, J lost 0 bases, and 14 bases lay in between. CDR3 length equals 15 residues. Germline CDR1 is DFQATT and CDR2 is SNEGSKA (reference sequence). The CDR3 coding sequence is TGCAGTGCTAGCAGGGCCAAACAACTGAACACTGAAGCTTTCTTT. Residues: CSASRAKQLNTEAFF.

The V call is TRBV28, the J call TRBJ1-6, with no clear D. From germline, CDR1 is MDHEN and CDR2 SYDVKM. This CDR3 comprises 17 residues. Trimming stripped 3 bases from V and 6 bases from J, with 18 bases between. The CDR3 DNA reads as TGTGCCAGCAGTTTCCCTGCCGGCGGAAACTCTAATTCACCCCTCCACTTT. This translates into CASSFPAGGNSNSPLHF.

The chain couples TRBV20-1 to TRBJ1-4; unclear D gene. The CDR3 extends over 11 amino acids. In germline, CDR1 is DFQATT, CDR2 SNEGSKA (reference sequence). V shed 6 bases and J shed 5 bases, with 7 bases lying between them. The CDR3 nucleotides read TGCAGTGCGTCCGACAATGAAAAACTGTTTTTT. Amino acid sequence: CSASDNEKLFF.